A single sample is the source of the 32 T cell receptor beta chains below, sequenced in a study of CD8+ T cells in alopecia areata. Reverse transcribed after extraction, RNA yielded cDNA as the sequencing template. Using immunoSEQ multiplex PCR, the repertoire was profiled, and TCRdb retains in-frame clones only, with some absent. The table records 200,000 to 250,000 clones, approximately 52% of them present only once. The sample was CD4+ T cells sorted from blood, taken at week 0. The receptors were sampled from a human donor with alopecia areata.

As to this clone: Other DNA sequences from this sample encode an identical CDR3 as well. The genes are TRBV30 and TRBJ2-5; no clear D. V gave up 2 bases and J gave up 5 bases, with 3 bases separating them. The CDR3 runs 10 residues. Germline-derived CDR1 and CDR2 are GTSNPN and SVGIG (reference sequence). The CDR3 DNA is TGTGCCTGGAGTAGGGAGACCCAGTACTTC. Protein sequence: CAWSRETQYF.

This sequence joins TRBV6-6 and TRBJ2-7; 12 bases fit TRBD1. The J segment lost 4 bases and the V segment lost 1 base, leaving 2 bases of the junction unmatched. Germline CDR1 MNHNY, CDR2 SVGAGI (reference sequence). CDR3 length: 15 amino acids. CDR3 sequence reads: CASSYWDRGQYEQYF. DNA of the CDR3: TGTGCCAGCAGTTACTGGGACAGGGGGCAATACGAGCAGTACTTC.

This clone has just a few counts. The chain joins TRBV2 to TRBJ1-5; TRBD1 agrees at 7 bases. Trimming removed 7 bases from V and 1 base from J; junction bases left unmatched: 10. Germline CDR1 is SNHLY and CDR2 is FYNNEI. The CDR3 is 16 amino acids. CDR3 in amino acids: CASTDRDSTSNQPQHF. Here the CDR3 DNA reads TGTGCCAGCACTGACCGGGACAGCACAAGCAATCAGCCCCAGCATTTT. Based on the CDR3 plus reference TRBV2 and TRBJ1-5, the full variable domain is EPEVTQTPSHQVTQMGQEVILRCVPISNHLYFYWYRQILGQKVEFLVSFYNNEISEKSEIFDDQFSVERPDGSNFTLKIRSTKLEDSAMYFCASTDRDSTSNQPQHFGDGTRLSIL.

V is TRBV5-6 and J is TRBJ2-5; 7 bases match TRBD2. Trimming cost V 4 bases and J 0 bases; bases outside gene matches: 6. Germline lookup yields CDR1 SGHDT and CDR2 YYEEEE. The CDR3 is 15 amino acids. The CDR3 DNA reads TGTGCCAGCAGCAGTCCTCTAGCGGACCAAGAGACCCAGTACTTC. It yields the protein CASSSPLADQETQYF.

The chain links TRBV6-5 to TRBJ1-6; TRBD1 is a possible D gene (6 bases). The CDR3 extends over 14 amino acids. Germline loops: CDR1 MNHEY, CDR2 SVGAGI. V was pared by 3 bases and J by 7 bases, with 10 bases between. CDR3 sequence: CASSYRQENSPLHF. The DNA for the CDR3 is TGTGCCAGCAGTTATCGACAGGAGAATTCACCCCTCCACTTT.

The J gene is TRBJ2-1, the V gene TRBV10-3, with TRBD2 matching 8 bases. Germline lookup yields CDR1 ENHRY and CDR2 SYGVKD. Trimming at V came to 6 bases and at J to 5 bases, leaving 12 bases not matched to a gene. The CDR3 is 16 amino acids. CDR3 amino acids: CAISLTSGGTNNEQFF. The CDR3 nucleotides read TGTGCCATCAGCCTTACTAGCGGCGGGACCAACAATGAGCAGTTCTTC.

The genes are TRBV30 and TRBJ1-5; D gene uncertain. Trimming removed 2 bases at V and 6 bases at J, with 8 bases between. The CDR3 spans 12 residues. Germline V lookup: CDR1 GTSNPN, CDR2 SVGIG (reference sequence). Here the CDR3 DNA reads TGTGCCTGGAGTCAACGGGGTCAGCCCCAGCATTTT. Translated: CAWSQRGQPQHF. The full variable domain, rest sourced from reference TRBV30 and TRBJ1-5, is SQTIHQWPATLVQPVGSPLSLECTVEGTSNPNLYWYRQAAGRGLQLLFYSVGIGQISSEVPQNLSASRPQDRQFILSSKKLLLSDSGFYLCAWSQRGQPQHFGDGTRLSIL.

CDR3 sequence reads: CAWGAGSSEKLFF. The CDR3 DNA is TGTGCCTGGGGCGCAGGGTCGAGTGAAAAACTGTTTTTT. The chain uses TRBV30 and TRBJ1-4; TRBD1 is a possible D gene (5 bases). The CDR3 runs 13 residues. Looked up from germline, CDR1 is GTSNPN and CDR2 is SVGIG (reference sequence). Trimming stripped 5 bases from V and 7 bases from J, with 14 bases between.

The rearrangement joins TRBV15 to TRBJ2-7, with TRBD2 matching over 7 bases. This CDR3 has 14 residues. V trimming: 5 bases; J trimming: 5 bases; junction bases outside the gene matches: 9. Germline assignment: CDR1 LNHNV and CDR2 YYDKDF (reference sequence). The CDR3 reads CATSRGSNQDEQYF. DNA of the CDR3: TGTGCCACCAGCCGCGGGAGCAATCAGGACGAGCAGTACTTC. The variable domain in full, with the rest retrieved from reference TRBV15 and TRBJ2-7, is DAMVIQNPRYQVTQFGKPVTLSCSQTLNHNVMYWYQQKSSQAPKLLFHYYDKDFNNEADTPDNFQSRRPNTSFCFLDIRSPGLGDTAMYLCATSRGSNQDEQYFGPGTRLTVT.

The chain has TRBV7-2 and TRBJ1-5; D is uncertain. V was shortened by 5 bases and J by 6 bases, with 11 bases between the two germline ends. Germline values: CDR1 SGHTA, CDR2 FQGNSA. The CDR3 spans 13 residues. This CDR3 is CASSEVLSQPQHF. In DNA, the CDR3 is TGTGCCAGCAGCGAAGTACTAAGTCAGCCCCAGCATTTT. Looking up the rest from reference TRBV7-2 and TRBJ1-5 gives the full variable domain: GAGVSQSPSNKVTEKGKDVELRCDPISGHTALYWYRQSLGQGLEFLIYFQGNSAPDKSGLPSDRFSAERTGGSVSTLTIQRTQQEDSAVYLCASSEVLSQPQHFGDGTRLSIL.

This sequence joins TRBV18 and TRBJ1-2; TRBD1 matches 7 bases. The germline CDR1 and CDR2 sequences are KGHSH and LQKENI. Trimming removed 3 bases from V and 4 bases from J; junction bases left unmatched: 5. The CDR3 runs 14 residues. CDR3 nucleotide sequence: TGTGCCAGCTCACCCTCCGGGACAGTCTATGGCTACACCTTC. Translation: CASSPSGTVYGYTF.

The genes are TRBV10-3 and TRBJ1-5, with unresolved D. The V gene's germline CDR1 is ENHRY and CDR2 SYGVKD. CDR3 length equals 15 residues. V was cut by 6 bases and J by 4 bases, with 16 bases left in between. Here the CDR3 DNA reads TGTGCCATCAGCTCCGGACCAACCTCGAATCAGCCCCAGCATTTT. This translates into CAISSGPTSNQPQHF.

The chain uses TRBV5-1 and TRBJ2-3; perhaps TRBD1 as D (6 bases). The V end was cut by 2 bases, the J end by 6 bases, with 7 bases between. Germline CDR1 SGHRS, CDR2 YFSETQ. The CDR3 has 12 amino acids. The CDR3 loop is CASSFQGDTQYF. In DNA form, the CDR3 reads TGCGCCAGCAGCTTCCAGGGGGATACGCAGTATTTT.

The rearrangement uses TRBV11-2 and TRBJ2-7, with D unclear. V shed 3 bases and J shed 4 bases, with 13 bases lying between them. The CDR3 has 14 residues. Looked up from germline, CDR1 is SGHAT and CDR2 is FQNNGV. The CDR3 DNA sequence: TGTGCCAGCAGCTTTGACCGCGTACGGTACGAGCAGTACTTC. Translating it yields CASSFDRVRYEQYF. Supplemented by reference TRBV11-2 and TRBJ2-7, the full variable domain reads EAGVAQSPRYKIIEKRQSVAFWCNPISGHATLYWYQQILGQGPKLLIQFQNNGVVDDSQLPKDRFSAERLKGVDSTLKIQPAKLEDSAVYLCASSFDRVRYEQYFGPGTRLTVT.

There are a few counts of this clone. V usage is TRBV6-5 and J usage is TRBJ1-2; 10 positions agree with TRBD1. The CDR3 consists of 14 residues. Germline assignment: CDR1 MNHEY and CDR2 SVGAGI. The V segment lost 4 bases and the J segment 3 bases; nucleotides outside the gene matches: 2. The CDR3: CASSFGQGDYGYTF. In DNA form, the CDR3 reads TGTGCCAGCAGTTTTGGACAGGGGGACTATGGCTACACCTTC.

The chain links TRBV21-1 to TRBJ2-2; the tabulated D call, TRBD1, remains unverified against the DNA. TRBV21-1 is termed a pseudogene. The CDR3 has 15 amino acids. The CDR3 bases are TGTGCCAGCAGCAAAGGGCAGACAGACACCGGGGAGCTGTTTTTT. Protein product: CASSKGQTDTGELFF.

This clone showed up just a few times. This chain connects TRBV15 to TRBJ2-5, with TRBD2 as a possible D gene (6 bases). Trimming took 1 base from V and 4 from J, leaving 19 bases between them. The CDR3 length is 17 residues. The germline V gene has CDR1 LNHNV and CDR2 YYDKDF (reference sequence). The CDR3 coding sequence is TGTGCCACCAGCAGAGGGGTAGGAGGGGTCTTGGGAGAGACCCAGTACTTC. This gives the protein CATSRGVGGVLGETQYF.

This clone was recorded only once. The chain combines TRBV2 with TRBJ1-1; D unclear. With 1 base removed from V and 8 bases from J, the gap between germline ends came to 11 bases. Germline CDR1 reads SNHLY; CDR2 reads FYNNEI. This CDR3 region has 13 residues. The CDR3 region has the DNA TGTGCCAGCAGTGAAGACCAGAGACGAGAAGCTTTCTTT. Translating gives CASSEDQRREAFF.

A few counts support this clone. V and J are TRBV4-1 and TRBJ1-4; D possibly corresponds to TRBD1 (6 bases). The CDR3 has 16 amino acids. Trimming cost V 0 bases and J 10 bases, with 18 bases left between them. Germline CDR1 is MGHRA and CDR2 is YSYEKL. The CDR3 region has the DNA TGCGCCAGCAGCCAAGATGGAGGAGGACAGCCAAGAAAACTGTTTTTT. It codes for CASSQDGGGQPRKLFF.

V usage is TRBV30 and J usage is TRBJ1-3, with 7 bases identical to TRBD1. The V segment lost 2 bases and the J segment 2 bases; nucleotides outside the gene matches: 0. Germline V gene lookup returns CDR1 GTSNPN and CDR2 SVGIG (reference sequence). The CDR3 has 13 amino acids. CDR3 bases: TGTGCCTGGAGTACAGGGGCTGGAAACACCATATATTTT. Its protein product is CAWSTGAGNTIYF.

This chain uses TRBV7-8 with TRBJ1-1; D is possibly TRBD1 (5 bases). In germline, CDR1 is SGHVS, CDR2 FQNEAQ. This CDR3 is built from 16 residues. The germline V and J ends were trimmed by 5 bases and 4 bases, with 20 bases remaining between them. CDR3 loop: CASSPVVGGWGTEAFF. The CDR3 DNA follows: TGTGCCAGCAGCCCCGTCGTTGGGGGTTGGGGCACTGAAGCTTTCTTT.

Of note for this clone: An end of the junction differs from the germline gene, which may be a read error. The chain combines TRBV5-6 with TRBJ2-5; D is ambiguous. The CDR3 is made up of 9 amino acids. Per germline, CDR1 SGHDT and CDR2 YYEEEE. CDR3 protein: CANQETQYF. In DNA form, the CDR3 reads TGTGCCAACCAGGAGACCCAGTACTTC. Using reference TRBV5-6 and TRBJ2-5 for the parts outside the CDR3, the full variable domain is DAGVTQSPTHLIKTRGQQVTLRCSPKSGHDTVSWYQQALGQGPQFIFQYYEEEERQRGNFPDRFSGHQFPNYSSELNVNALLLGDSALYLCANQETQYFGPGTRLLVL.

This clone was seen a handful of times. The rearrangement uses TRBV18 and TRBJ1-4, with 9 bases aligning to TRBD1. From germline, CDR1 is KGHSH and CDR2 LQKENI. V was pared by 3 bases and J by 10 bases, with 3 bases of the junction left unmatched. This CDR3 is built from 13 residues. The chain's CDR3 is CASSPGQGGKLFF. CDR3 sequence (DNA): TGTGCCAGCTCACCGGGACAGGGCGGAAAACTGTTTTTT.

This clone was picked up a small number of times. The rearrangement joins TRBV14 to TRBJ2-3, with D unclear. This CDR3 region has 13 residues. Trimming left V 1 base short and J 6 bases short, with 8 bases between. Germline V gene lookup returns CDR1 SGHDN and CDR2 FVKESK. The DNA of the CDR3 is TGTGCCAGCAGCCAAGTCCGCTACGATACGCAGTATTTT. This gives the protein CASSQVRYDTQYF.

V and J are TRBV7-7 and TRBJ2-1; a possible D gene is TRBD1 (6 bases). CDR3 size: 14 residues. Germline V CDR1 and CDR2: SSHAT, FNYEAQ (reference sequence). This CDR3 reads CATHRDKEDNEQFF. The CDR3 DNA sequence: TGTGCTACCCACCGGGACAAAGAGGACAATGAGCAGTTCTTC.

This clone is a singleton in its sample. The chain links TRBV6-5 to TRBJ2-2; no firm D call. The germline V and J ends were trimmed by 2 bases and 9 bases, with 16 bases remaining between them. This CDR3 spans 15 amino acids. Germline CDR1 MNHEY, CDR2 SVGAGI. CDR3 sequence (DNA): TGTGCCAGCAGTTACGGGTTAGGGATCGGCCGGGAGCTGTTTTTT. It yields the protein CASSYGLGIGRELFF.

This clone was observed once. The V and J genes are TRBV5-4 and TRBJ2-3; TRBD1 is a possible D gene (5 bases). Germline V gene sequence: CDR1 SGHNT, CDR2 YYREEE (reference sequence). V was shortened by 3 bases and J by 0 bases, with 8 bases between the two germline ends. This CDR3 comprises 14 residues. The CDR3 spells CASSSRQSTDTQYF. In nucleotides, the CDR3 is TGTGCCAGCAGCTCTAGACAGAGCACAGATACGCAGTATTTT.

This sequence joins TRBV30 and TRBJ2-1, with no clear D. Germline CDR1 GTSNPN, CDR2 SVGIG (reference sequence). The CDR3 runs 13 residues. Trimming left V 4 bases short and J 0 bases short, with 7 bases between. As DNA, the CDR3 is TGTGCCTGGATTCGGAACTCCTACAATGAGCAGTTCTTC. It is translated as CAWIRNSYNEQFF.

V usage is TRBV27 and J usage is TRBJ2-7, with 12 positions matching TRBD2. V lost 5 bases and J lost 3; bases outside the gene matches: 11. This CDR3 is built from 17 residues. Germline CDR1 reads MNHEY; CDR2 reads SMNVEV (reference sequence). This chain's CDR3 is CASSLPFTSGGRYEQYF. CDR3 bases: TGTGCCAGCAGTCTCCCATTTACTAGCGGGGGGCGCTACGAGCAGTACTTC.

This clone was counted between two and nine times. The J gene is TRBJ1-3, the V gene TRBV6-5; tentatively, D is TRBD1 (6 bases). Trimming stripped 5 bases from V and 0 bases from J, with 8 bases between. CDR1 is MNHEY and CDR2 is SVGAGI in the germline V gene. The CDR3 runs to 14 residues. CDR3 sequence: CASSTGFSGNTIYF. The CDR3 nucleotides are TGTGCCAGCAGTACAGGGTTCTCTGGAAACACCATATATTTT.

The rearrangement joins TRBV5-1 to TRBJ2-3; 12 bases align to TRBD2. The CDR3 covers 20 residues. Germline-derived CDR1 and CDR2 are SGHRS and YFSETQ. J was trimmed by 1 base and V by 4 bases; bases with no gene match: 16. The CDR3 here is CASSARASGGARPGTDTQYF. The DNA for the CDR3 is TGCGCCAGCAGCGCGAGGGCTAGCGGGGGGGCCCGCCCCGGCACAGATACGCAGTATTTT.

Only a few counts were recorded for this clone. The V call is TRBV7-9, the J call TRBJ2-3; D possibly corresponds to TRBD2 (5 bases). With 1 base removed from V and 7 bases from J, the gap between germline ends came to 12 bases. CDR1 and CDR2 (germline): SEHNR, FQNEAQ (reference sequence). The CDR3 has 14 amino acids. CDR3 bases: TGTGCCAGCAGCTTAGGGACCCTAGCAAATACGCAGTATTTT. Translation: CASSLGTLANTQYF.